Given below is one T cell receptor beta chain in context. Its target is unknown. Sequencing used immunoSEQ multiplex PCR; TCRdb keeps in-frame clones, though not all of them. The top ten hold about 0.12% of the sample, which has about 44,000 clones, roughly 94% seen once. This record belongs to a study of human thymus T cells. Study-wide results and limits: An apparent bias in V and J gene usage was seen in thymic and blood repertoires.

From germline, CDR1 is SGHAT and CDR2 FQNNGV. With 5 bases clipped from V and 2 bases from J, the junction kept 6 bases outside the gene matches. This CDR3 region has 15 residues. Healthy Finnish infants having corrective surgery for congenital heart defects served as donors. All available leukocytes, rather than a set cell count, yielded the blood DNA. The chain carries TRBV11-2 and TRBJ2-7; 10 bases agree with TRBD1. Material: blood. This TCR was recovered from a boy younger than two with a congenital heart defect but otherwise immunologically healthy. The CDR3 nucleotides are TGTGCCAGCAGCGAAAGAGGGACAGGGGCCTACGAGCAGTACTTC. This gives the protein CASSERGTGAYEQYF.